This entry describes one T cell receptor (beta chain). These data are taken from a study of control samples from healthy donors and cancer patients. This CDR3 has 17 residues. With 3 bases clipped from V and 2 bases from J, the junction kept 9 bases outside the gene matches. Germline assignment: CDR1 MGHDK and CDR2 SYGVNS. The table came from immunoSEQ multiplex PCR; TCRdb's copy has only in-frame clones and leaves some out. The sample shows about 120,000 clones, approximately 90% of them seen only once. The chain recombines TRBV25-1 with TRBJ2-3, with TRBD1 matching over 9 bases. Sequences were obtained from blood. The TCR was taken from a young man in good health. CDR3 DNA sequence: TGTGCCAGCAGTGAGCCCCCGGGACAGGGACCCACAGATACGCAGTATTTT. Translating gives CASSEPPGQGPTDTQYF.